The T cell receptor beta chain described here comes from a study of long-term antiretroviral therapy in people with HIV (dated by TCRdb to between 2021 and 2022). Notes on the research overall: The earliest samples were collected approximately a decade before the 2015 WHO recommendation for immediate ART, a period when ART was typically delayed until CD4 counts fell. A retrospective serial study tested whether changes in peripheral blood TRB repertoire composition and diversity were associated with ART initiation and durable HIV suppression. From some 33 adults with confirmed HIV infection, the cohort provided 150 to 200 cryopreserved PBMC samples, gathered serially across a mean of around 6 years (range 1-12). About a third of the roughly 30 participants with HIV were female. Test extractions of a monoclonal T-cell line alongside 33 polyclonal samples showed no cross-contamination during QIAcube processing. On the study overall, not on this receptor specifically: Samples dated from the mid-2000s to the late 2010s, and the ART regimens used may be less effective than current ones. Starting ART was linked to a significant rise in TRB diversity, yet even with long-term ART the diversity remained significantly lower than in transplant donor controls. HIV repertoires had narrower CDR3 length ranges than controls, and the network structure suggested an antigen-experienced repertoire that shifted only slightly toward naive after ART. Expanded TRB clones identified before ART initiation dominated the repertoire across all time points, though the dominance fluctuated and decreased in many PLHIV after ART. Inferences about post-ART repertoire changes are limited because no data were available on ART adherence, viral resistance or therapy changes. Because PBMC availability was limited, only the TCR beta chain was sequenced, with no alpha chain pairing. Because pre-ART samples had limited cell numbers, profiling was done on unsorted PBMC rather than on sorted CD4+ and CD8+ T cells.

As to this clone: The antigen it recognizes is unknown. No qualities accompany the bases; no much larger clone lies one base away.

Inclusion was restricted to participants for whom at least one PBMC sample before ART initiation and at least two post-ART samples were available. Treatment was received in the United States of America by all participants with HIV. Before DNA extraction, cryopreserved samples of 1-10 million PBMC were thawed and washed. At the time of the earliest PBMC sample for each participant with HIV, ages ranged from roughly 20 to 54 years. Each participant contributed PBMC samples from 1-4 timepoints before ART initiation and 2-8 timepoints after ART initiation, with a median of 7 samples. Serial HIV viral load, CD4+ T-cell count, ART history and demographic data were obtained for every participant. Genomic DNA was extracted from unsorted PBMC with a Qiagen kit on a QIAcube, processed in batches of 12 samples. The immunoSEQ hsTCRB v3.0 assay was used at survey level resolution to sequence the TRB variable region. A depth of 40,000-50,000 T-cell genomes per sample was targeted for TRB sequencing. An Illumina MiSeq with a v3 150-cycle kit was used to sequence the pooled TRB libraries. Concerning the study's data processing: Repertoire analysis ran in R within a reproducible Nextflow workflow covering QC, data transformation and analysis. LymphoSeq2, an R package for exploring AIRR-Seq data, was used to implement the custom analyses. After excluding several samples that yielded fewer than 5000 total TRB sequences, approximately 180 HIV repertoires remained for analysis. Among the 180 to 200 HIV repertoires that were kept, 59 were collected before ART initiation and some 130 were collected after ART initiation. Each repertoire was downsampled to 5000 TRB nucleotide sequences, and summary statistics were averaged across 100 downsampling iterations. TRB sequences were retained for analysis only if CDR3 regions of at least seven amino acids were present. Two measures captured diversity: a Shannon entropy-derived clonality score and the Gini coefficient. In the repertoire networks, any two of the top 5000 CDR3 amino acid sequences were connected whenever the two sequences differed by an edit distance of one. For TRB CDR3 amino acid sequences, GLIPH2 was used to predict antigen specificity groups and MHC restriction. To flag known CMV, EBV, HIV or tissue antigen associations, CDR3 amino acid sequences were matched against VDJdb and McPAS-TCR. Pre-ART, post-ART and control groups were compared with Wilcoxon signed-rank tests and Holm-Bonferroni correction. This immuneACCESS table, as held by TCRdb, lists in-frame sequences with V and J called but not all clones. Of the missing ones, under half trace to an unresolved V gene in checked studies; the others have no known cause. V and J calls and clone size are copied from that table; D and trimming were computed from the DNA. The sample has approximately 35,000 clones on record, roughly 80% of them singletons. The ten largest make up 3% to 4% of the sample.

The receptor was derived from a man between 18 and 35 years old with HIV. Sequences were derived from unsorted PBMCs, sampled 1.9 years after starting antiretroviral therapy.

The CDR3 amino acid sequence is: CASSYDRTANEKLFF. The nucleotide sequence is given as TGTGCCAGCAGCTACGACAGGACCGCTAATGAAAAACTGTTTTTT. This receptor chain uses TRBV7-8 and TRBJ1-4, and possibly TRBD1, on 6 matching bases. The CDR3 runs 15 residues from the cysteine to the phenylalanine. Only the CDR3 DNA stays, 45 bases, in frame from base 1. CDR1 and CDR2, looked up from the germline V gene, are SGHVS and FQNEAQ. The junction shows trimming of 4 bases on V and 3 bases on J, plus 12 bases between the germline ends.